What follows describes a single T cell receptor beta chain. The antigen is not known. This sample was included in a study of spatial heterogeneity in lung cancer. Germline V gene sequence: CDR1 DFQATT, CDR2 SNEGSKA (reference sequence). V gave up 4 bases and J gave up 9 bases; unmatched junction bases: 15. This CDR3 is built from 14 residues. Regarding the study as a whole: Counts of expanded alpha and beta TCRs within tumors tracked the tumor nonsynonymous mutation count.

TCRdb processed the 5' RACE reads anew with MiXCR; each CDR3 protein has one entry. The profile shows about 2,600 distinct CDR3 sequences, about 8.8% of them singletons. Noted time point: sample taken at primary tumor resection. This TCR came from a male donor with early-stage non-small cell lung cancer. The sample in question was lung tumor tissue, obtained at surgery. The chain combines TRBV20-1 with TRBJ2-7, with 7 bases fitting TRBD1. DNA for the CDR3: TGCAGTGCTAAACCGCCGGCACAGGGGTCAGGGCAGTACTTC. The encoded protein is CSAKPPAQGSGQYF.